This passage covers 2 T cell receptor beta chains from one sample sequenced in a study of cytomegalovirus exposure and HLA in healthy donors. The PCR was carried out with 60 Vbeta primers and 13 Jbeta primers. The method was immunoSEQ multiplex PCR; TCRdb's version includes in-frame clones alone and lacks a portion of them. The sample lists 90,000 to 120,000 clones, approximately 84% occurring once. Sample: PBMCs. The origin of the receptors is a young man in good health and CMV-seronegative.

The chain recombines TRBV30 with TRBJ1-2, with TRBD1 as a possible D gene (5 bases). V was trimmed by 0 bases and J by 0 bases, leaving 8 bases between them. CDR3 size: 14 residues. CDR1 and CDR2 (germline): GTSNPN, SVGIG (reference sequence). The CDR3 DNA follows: TGTGCCTGGAGTGTAGGGGACTCTAACTATGGCTACACCTTC. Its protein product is CAWSVGDSNYGYTF.

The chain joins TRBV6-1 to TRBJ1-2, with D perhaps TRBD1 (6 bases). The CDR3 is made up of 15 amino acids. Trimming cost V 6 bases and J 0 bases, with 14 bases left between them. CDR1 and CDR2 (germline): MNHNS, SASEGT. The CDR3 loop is CASRTTGPTNYGYTF. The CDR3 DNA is TGTGCCAGCAGGACGACAGGACCAACTAACTATGGCTACACCTTC.